This T cell receptor (beta chain) comes out of a study of T cells in Graves' hyperthyroidism and ophthalmopathy. Criteria for exclusion of patients were uncontrolled infection, other autoimmune disease, pregnancy or lactation. The diagnoses drew upon clinical symptoms, serum thyroxine and TRAb, thyroid ultrasound and orbital computed tomography. The CDR3 regions of TCR beta were amplified from RNA transcripts. A set of HTBI primers served as the primers for a first-round RT-PCR of the TCR CDR3. TCRdb independently ran MiXCR on the multiplex PCR reads; one entry per CDR3 protein. The sample has roughly 330,000 distinct CDR3 sequences; about 15% are singletons. This clonotype has only a few counts. CDR1 and CDR2 from the germline V gene are LNHDA and SQIVND (reference sequence). This CDR3 contains 13 residues. Trimming stripped 4 bases from V and 4 bases from J, with 10 bases between.

The sample was blood. The chain carries TRBV19 and TRBJ1-2; D unclear. The source is a man aged 25 to 40 with Graves' hyperthyroidism. The CDR3 loop is CASSSRGPYGYTF. CDR3 DNA sequence: TGTGCCAGTAGTAGTAGAGGACCCTATGGCTACACCTTC.